This T cell receptor beta chain was observed in a study of blood T cell repertoires in COVID-19. Turning to the study itself: Both acute and convalescent COVID-19 samples were obtained from the United States, Italy and Spain. The cDNA or gDNA used as material had been derived from T cells, B-cell-depleted T cells, or PBMCs.

This clone was seen only once. The protocol was immunoSEQ multiplex PCR, while the TCRdb copy is restricted to in-frame clones and leaves out a portion. The data contain approximately 270,000 clones, around 89% of them singletons. This sequence originates from a man between 25 and 39 years old with acute or convalescent COVID-19. The sample consisted of peripheral blood.

DNA for the CDR3: TGTGCCACCAGCAGCCGGGAATTAGCTGGCTACACCTTC. Protein sequence: CATSSRELAGYTF. The chain employs TRBV15 and TRBJ1-2, with D unresolved. CDR1 is LNHNV, CDR2 YYDKDF, per germline (reference sequence). The V end was cut by 3 bases, the J end by 7 bases, with 12 bases between. This CDR3 has 13 residues.